Here is one T cell receptor (beta chain) with its context. The PCR used 60 Vbeta and 13 Jbeta primers. TCRdb's table, derived via immunoSEQ multiplex PCR, lists solely in-frame clones and lacks some. Of approximately 170,000 clones listed, around four fifths are singletons. The data were obtained in a study of cytomegalovirus exposure and HLA in healthy donors. Sample: PBMCs. The clonotype comes from a young man in good health and CMV-seropositive.

CDR3: CASSLEQNTEAFF. DNA for the CDR3: TGTGCCAGCAGCTTAGAACAGAACACTGAAGCTTTCTTT. The chain carries TRBV7-6 and TRBJ1-1, with D hard to call. The germline CDR1 and CDR2 sequences are SGHVS and FNYEAQ. The CDR3 extends over 13 amino acids. The germline V and J ends were trimmed by 1 base and 1 base, with 4 bases remaining between them.